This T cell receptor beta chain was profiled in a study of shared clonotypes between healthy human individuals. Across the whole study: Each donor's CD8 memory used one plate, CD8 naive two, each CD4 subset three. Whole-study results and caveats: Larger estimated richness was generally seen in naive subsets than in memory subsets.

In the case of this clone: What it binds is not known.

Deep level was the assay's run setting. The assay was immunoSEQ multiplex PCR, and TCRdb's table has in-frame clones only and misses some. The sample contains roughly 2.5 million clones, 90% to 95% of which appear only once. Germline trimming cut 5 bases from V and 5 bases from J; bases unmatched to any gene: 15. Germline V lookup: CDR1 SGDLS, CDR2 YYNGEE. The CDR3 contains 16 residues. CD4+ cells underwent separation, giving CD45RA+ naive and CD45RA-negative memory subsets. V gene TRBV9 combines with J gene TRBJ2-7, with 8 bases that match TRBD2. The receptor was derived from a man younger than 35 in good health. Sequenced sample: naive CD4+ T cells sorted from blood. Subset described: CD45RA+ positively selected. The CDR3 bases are TGTGCCAGCAGTTATACGGGAGGGGGGTCCCTCAACGAGCAGTACTTC. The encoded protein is CASSYTGGGSLNEQYF.